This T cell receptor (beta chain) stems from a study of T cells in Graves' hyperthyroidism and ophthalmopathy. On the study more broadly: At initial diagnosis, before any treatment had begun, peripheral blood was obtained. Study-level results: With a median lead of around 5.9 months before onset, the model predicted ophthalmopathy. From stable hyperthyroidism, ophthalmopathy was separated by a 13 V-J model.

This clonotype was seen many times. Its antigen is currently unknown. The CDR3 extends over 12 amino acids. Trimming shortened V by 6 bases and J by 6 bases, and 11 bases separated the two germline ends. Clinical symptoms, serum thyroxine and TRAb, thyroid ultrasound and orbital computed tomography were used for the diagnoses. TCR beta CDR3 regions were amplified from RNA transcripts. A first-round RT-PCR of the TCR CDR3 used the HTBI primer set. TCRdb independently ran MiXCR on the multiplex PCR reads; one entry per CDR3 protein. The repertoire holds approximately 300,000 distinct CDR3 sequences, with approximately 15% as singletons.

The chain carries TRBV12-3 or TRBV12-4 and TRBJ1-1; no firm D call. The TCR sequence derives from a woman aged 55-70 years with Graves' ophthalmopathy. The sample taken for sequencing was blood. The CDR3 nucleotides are TGTGCCAGCAGCAAGACTTGGCCTGAAGCTTTCTTT. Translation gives CASSKTWPEAFF.